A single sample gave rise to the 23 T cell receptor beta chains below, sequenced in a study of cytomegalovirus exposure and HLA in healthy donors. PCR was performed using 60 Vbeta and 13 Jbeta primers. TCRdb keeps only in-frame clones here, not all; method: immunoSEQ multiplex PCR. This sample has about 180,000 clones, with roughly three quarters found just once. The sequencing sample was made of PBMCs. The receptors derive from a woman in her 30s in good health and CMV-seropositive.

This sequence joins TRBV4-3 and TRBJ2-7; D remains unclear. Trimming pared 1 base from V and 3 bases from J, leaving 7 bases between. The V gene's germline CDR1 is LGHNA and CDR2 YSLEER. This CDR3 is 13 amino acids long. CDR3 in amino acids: CASSQGLGYEQYF. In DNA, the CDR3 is TGCGCCAGCAGCCAAGGACTGGGCTACGAGCAGTACTTC.

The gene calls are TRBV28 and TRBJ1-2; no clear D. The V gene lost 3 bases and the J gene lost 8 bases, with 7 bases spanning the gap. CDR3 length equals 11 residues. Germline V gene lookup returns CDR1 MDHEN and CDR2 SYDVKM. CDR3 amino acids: CASSFRNGYTF. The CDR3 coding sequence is TGTGCCAGCAGTTTCAGGAACGGCTACACCTTC.

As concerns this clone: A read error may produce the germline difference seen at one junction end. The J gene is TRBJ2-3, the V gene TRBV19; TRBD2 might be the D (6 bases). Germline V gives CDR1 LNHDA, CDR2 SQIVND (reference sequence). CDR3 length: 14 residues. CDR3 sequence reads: CASSIGNRGGPLDF. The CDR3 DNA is TGTGCCAGTAGTATAGGGAATCGTGGAGGGCCCTTGGATTTT.

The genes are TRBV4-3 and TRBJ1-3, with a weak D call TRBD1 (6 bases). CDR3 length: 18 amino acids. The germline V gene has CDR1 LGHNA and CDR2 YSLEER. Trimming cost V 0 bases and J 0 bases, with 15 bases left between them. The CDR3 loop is CASSQDLQGLLSGNTIYF. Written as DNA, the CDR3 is TGCGCCAGCAGCCAAGATCTCCAGGGGCTCCTCTCTGGAAACACCATATATTTT.

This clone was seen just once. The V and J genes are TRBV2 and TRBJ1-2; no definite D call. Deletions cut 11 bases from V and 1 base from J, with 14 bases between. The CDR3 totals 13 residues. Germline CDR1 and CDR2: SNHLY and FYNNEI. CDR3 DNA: TGTGCCCGCCGGGAGGTCCTTAACTATGGCTACACCTTC. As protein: CARREVLNYGYTF.

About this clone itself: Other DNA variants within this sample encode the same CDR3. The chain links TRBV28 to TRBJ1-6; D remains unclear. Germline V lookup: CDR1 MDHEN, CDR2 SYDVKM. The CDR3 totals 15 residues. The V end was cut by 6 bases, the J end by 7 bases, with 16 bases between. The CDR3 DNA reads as TGTGCCAGCAGGTTGGACGGGGAAGGGAATTCACCCCTCCACTTT. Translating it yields CASRLDGEGNSPLHF.

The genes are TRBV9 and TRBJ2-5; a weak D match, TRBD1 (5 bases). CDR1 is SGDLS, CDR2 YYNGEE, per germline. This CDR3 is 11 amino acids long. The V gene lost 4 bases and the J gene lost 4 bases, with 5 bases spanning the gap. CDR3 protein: CASSRGETQYF. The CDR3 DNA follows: TGTGCCAGCAGCAGGGGAGAGACCCAGTACTTC.

The CDR3 loop reads CASSPPGNEQYF. The CDR3 DNA is TGCGCCAGCAGCCCTCCAGGGAACGAGCAGTACTTC. The rearrangement links TRBV5-1 to TRBJ2-7; D possibly corresponds to TRBD1 (5 bases). This CDR3 is 12 amino acids long. Trimming shortened V by 4 bases and J by 5 bases, and 10 bases separated the two germline ends. Germline V CDR1 and CDR2: SGHRS, YFSETQ.

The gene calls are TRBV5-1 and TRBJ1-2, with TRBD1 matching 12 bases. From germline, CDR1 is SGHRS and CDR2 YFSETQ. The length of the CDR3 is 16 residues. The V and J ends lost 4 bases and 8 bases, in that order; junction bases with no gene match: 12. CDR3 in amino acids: CASSQTTGTGGGGYTF. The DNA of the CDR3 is TGCGCCAGCAGCCAAACGACCGGGACAGGGGGCGGCGGCTACACCTTC.

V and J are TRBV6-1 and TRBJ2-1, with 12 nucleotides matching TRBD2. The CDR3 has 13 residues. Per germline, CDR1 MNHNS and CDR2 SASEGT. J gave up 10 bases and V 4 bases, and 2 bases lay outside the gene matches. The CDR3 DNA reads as TGTGCCAGCAGTGTTGGGACTAGCGGGGAGCAGTTCTTC. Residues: CASSVGTSGEQFF.

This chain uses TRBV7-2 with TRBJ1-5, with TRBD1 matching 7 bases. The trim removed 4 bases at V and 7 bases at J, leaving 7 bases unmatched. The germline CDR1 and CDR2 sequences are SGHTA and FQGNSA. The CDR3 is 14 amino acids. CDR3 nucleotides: TGTGCCAGCAGCTCCGGGACAGCCGGGCAGCCCCAGCATTTT. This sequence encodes CASSSGTAGQPQHF.

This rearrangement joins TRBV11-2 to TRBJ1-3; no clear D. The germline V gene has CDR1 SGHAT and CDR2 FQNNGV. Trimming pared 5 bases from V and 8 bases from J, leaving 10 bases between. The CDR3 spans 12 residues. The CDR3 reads CASSHSSDTIYF. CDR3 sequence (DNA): TGTGCCAGCAGCCACTCGAGCGACACCATATATTTT.

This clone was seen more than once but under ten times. This chain's CDR3 is CASSMGRGYEQYF. In DNA, the CDR3 is TGTGCCAGCAGCATGGGAAGGGGCTACGAGCAGTACTTC. The chain employs TRBV7-3 and TRBJ2-7, with a tentative D call TRBD1 (5 bases). The V end was cut by 5 bases, the J end by 3 bases, with 11 bases between. CDR1 SGHTA and CDR2 FQGTGA come from the germline V gene. The CDR3 has 13 amino acids.

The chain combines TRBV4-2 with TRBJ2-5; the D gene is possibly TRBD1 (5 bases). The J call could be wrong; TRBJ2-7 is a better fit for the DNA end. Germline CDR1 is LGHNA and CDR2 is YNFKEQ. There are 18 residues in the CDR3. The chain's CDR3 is CASSQDPTPGFSSYEQYF. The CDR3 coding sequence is TGTGCCAGCAGCCAAGACCCCACCCCAGGGTTCAGCTCCTACGAGCAGTACTTC.

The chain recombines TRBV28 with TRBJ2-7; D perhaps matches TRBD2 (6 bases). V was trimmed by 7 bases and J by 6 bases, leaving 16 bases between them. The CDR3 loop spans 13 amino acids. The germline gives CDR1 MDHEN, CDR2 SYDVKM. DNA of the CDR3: TGTGCCAGCACCGAACTGGGGGGAGGCGAGCAGTACTTC. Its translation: CASTELGGGEQYF.

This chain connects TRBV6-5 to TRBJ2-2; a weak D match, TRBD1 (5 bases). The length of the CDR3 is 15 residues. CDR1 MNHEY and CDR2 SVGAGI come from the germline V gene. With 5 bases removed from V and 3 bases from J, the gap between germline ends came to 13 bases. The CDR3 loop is CASSPRDIDTGELFF. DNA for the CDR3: TGTGCCAGCAGTCCCAGGGATATCGACACCGGGGAGCTGTTTTTT.

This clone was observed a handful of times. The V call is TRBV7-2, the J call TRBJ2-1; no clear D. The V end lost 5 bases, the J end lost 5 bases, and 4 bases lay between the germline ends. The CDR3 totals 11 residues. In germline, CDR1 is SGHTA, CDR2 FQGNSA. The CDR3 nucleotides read TGTGCCAGCAGCCAGAACAATGAGCAGTTCTTC. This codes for CASSQNNEQFF.

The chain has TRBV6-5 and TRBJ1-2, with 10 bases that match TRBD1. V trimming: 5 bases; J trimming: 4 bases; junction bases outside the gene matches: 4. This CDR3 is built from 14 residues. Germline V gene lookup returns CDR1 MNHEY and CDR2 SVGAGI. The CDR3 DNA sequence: TGTGCCAGCAGTGGGACAGGGGTGCGCTATGGCTACACCTTC. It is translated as CASSGTGVRYGYTF.

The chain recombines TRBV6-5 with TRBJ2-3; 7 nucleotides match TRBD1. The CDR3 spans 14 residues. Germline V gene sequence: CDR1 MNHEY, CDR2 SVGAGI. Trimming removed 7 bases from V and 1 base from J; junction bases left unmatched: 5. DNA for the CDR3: TGTGCCAGCAAGGGGGCACTACGCACAGATACGCAGTATTTT. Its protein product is CASKGALRTDTQYF.

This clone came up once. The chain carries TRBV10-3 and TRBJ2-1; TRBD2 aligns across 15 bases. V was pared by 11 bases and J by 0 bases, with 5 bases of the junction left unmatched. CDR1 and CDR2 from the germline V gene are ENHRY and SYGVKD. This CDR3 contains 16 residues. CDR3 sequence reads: CAGGTSGGSSYNEQFF. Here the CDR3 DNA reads TGTGCCGGCGGGACTAGCGGGGGGTCCTCCTACAATGAGCAGTTCTTC.

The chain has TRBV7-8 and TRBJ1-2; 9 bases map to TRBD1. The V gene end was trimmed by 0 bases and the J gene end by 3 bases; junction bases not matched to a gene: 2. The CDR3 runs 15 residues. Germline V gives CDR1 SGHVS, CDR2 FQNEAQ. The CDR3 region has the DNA TGTGCCAGCAGCTTAGCAGGACAGGGGTACTATGGCTACACCTTC. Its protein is CASSLAGQGYYGYTF.

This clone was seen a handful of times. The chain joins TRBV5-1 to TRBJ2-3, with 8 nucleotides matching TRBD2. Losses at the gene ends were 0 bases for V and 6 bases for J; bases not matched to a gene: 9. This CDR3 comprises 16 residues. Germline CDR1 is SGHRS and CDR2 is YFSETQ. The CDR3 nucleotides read TGCGCCAGCAGCTTGGCCGACGCGGGGGGTCGGGATACGCAGTATTTT. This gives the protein CASSLADAGGRDTQYF.

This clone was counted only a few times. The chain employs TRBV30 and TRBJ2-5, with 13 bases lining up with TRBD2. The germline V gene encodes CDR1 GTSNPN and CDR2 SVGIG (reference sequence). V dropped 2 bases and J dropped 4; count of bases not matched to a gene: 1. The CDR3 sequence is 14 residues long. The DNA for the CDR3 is TGTGCCTGGAGTAGGACTAGCGGGGGAGAGACCCAGTACTTC. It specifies CAWSRTSGGETQYF.